This note documents a single T cell receptor (beta chain) sequence. The junction had 10 bases not matched to a gene; V was cut back by 3 bases and J by 3 bases. From germline, CDR1 is SGHTA and CDR2 FQGNSA. The CDR3 has 16 amino acids. Clones were sequenced by immunoSEQ multiplex PCR, and TCRdb holds only the in-frame ones, with some missing. Here the sample spans over 90,000 clones, roughly 93% being singletons. The data were taken from a study of T cell changes during pregnancy in multiple sclerosis. This receptor was taken from a female donor with multiple sclerosis, enrolled in a pregnancy study. The chain uses TRBV7-2 and TRBJ1-2, with 7 bases matching TRBD1. This sample comprised peripheral blood, obtained after pregnancy. CDR3 DNA sequence: TGTGCCAGCAGCTTTCGACAGGGTTTGATGGACTATGGCTACACCTTC. It is translated as CASSFRQGLMDYGYTF.